This T cell receptor beta chain was captured by sequencing in a study of T cell responses to AZD1222 COVID-19 vaccine. General study points: Dominant at 160-218 and 743-854, vaccine-associated CD4 TCRs also spanned spike. Donors skewed white British and female; clonal diversity was possibly underestimated.

The germline CDR1 and CDR2 sequences are ENHRY and SYGVKD. The CDR3 runs 20 residues. After removal of 2 bases from V and 0 bases from J, the junction contained 16 bases not matched to a gene. Produced via immunoSEQ multiplex PCR; TCRdb's table is partial and in-frame only. The sample has 75,000 to 100,000 clones, 80% to 90% seen once; the top ten hold 6.3%. A note on this clone: As yet, its antigen is unknown.

V is TRBV10-3 and J is TRBJ2-4; 7 bases agree with TRBD1. The sequence was collected from an adult in good health. This sample comprised peripheral blood, obtained on day 0 of AZD1222 vaccination. The CDR3 DNA reads TGTGCCATCAGTGAGGGGCTATTCAAGCAGGGGGAACTAGCCAAAAACATTCAGTACTTC. It is translated as CAISEGLFKQGELAKNIQYF.